These 22 T cell receptor beta chains came from one sample sequenced in a study of beta chain features in type 1 diabetes. TCRB transcripts that were expressed got sequenced, as all of the isolated RNA had been reverse transcribed. The data were produced by immunoSEQ multiplex PCR, yet TCRdb's version contains in-frame clones alone and is incomplete. The profile shows some 330,000 clones, 9.5% to 11% of them singletons. The sequenced material came from naive CD4+ T cells from blood. All receptors come from a woman in her 30s in good health.

This clone was counted between two and nine times. This rearrangement joins TRBV6-1 to TRBJ2-7, with a weak D call TRBD1 (6 bases). The CDR3 covers 14 residues. Trimming took 8 bases from V and 2 from J, leaving 16 bases between them. The germline V gene has CDR1 MNHNS and CDR2 SASEGT. The CDR3 sequence: CASRRDIDAYEQYF. CDR3 in DNA: TGTGCCAGCCGCCGGGACATCGACGCCTACGAGCAGTACTTC.

This chain joins TRBV7-2 and TRBJ2-7, with 7 bases that match TRBD1. This CDR3 region has 13 residues. In germline, CDR1 is SGHTA, CDR2 FQGNSA. The V and J ends lost 5 bases and 10 bases, in that order; junction bases with no gene match: 11. CDR3 coding DNA: TGTGCCAGCAGCCTTTCGGCAGGGGACAGCCAGTACTTC. This encodes CASSLSAGDSQYF.

The sample holds many counts of this clone. The rearrangement uses TRBV29-1 and TRBJ2-2; tentative D call: TRBD1 (6 bases). V lost 6 bases to trimming and J lost 3 bases, with 14 bases between them. The germline gives CDR1 SQVTM, CDR2 ANQGSEA. The CDR3 loop spans 14 amino acids. CDR3 in amino acids: CSVVQGADTGELFF. In DNA form, the CDR3 reads TGCAGCGTAGTACAGGGTGCGGACACCGGGGAGCTGTTTTTT.

V usage is TRBV2 and J usage is TRBJ2-1; D gene ambiguous. CDR1 is SNHLY and CDR2 is FYNNEI in the germline V gene. The V and J ends lost 0 bases and 4 bases respectively, with 4 bases between them. The CDR3 totals 13 residues. The chain's CDR3 is CASSEALYNEQFF. CDR3 nucleotides: TGTGCCAGCAGTGAAGCACTTTACAATGAGCAGTTCTTC.

There are a few counts of this clone. This chain links TRBV28 with TRBJ2-2; unclear D gene. The CDR3 is made up of 18 amino acids. CDR1 is MDHEN and CDR2 is SYDVKM in the germline V gene. V lost 5 bases to trimming and J lost 2 bases, with 21 bases between them. CDR3 loop: CASSQFIPTSTNTGELFF. CDR3 nucleotides: TGTGCCAGCAGTCAATTCATCCCAACCTCGACAAACACCGGGGAGCTGTTTTTT.

The rearrangement links TRBV7-2 to TRBJ2-5; 7 bases line up with TRBD1. J lost 4 bases, V lost 4 bases, and 6 bases had no gene match. This CDR3 has 14 amino acids. Per germline, CDR1 SGHTA and CDR2 FQGNSA. CDR3 residues: CASSSYAGGETQYF. The CDR3, as DNA: TGTGCCAGCAGCTCTTATGCAGGGGGAGAGACCCAGTACTTC.

This clone was recorded only once. V and J are TRBV5-1 and TRBJ1-4; 7 nucleotides agree with TRBD1. Germline CDR1 SGHRS, CDR2 YFSETQ. V shed 0 bases, J shed 0 bases, and the junction held 2 bases outside the gene matches. The CDR3 runs to 16 residues. The chain's CDR3 is CASSLEGQTTNEKLFF. The CDR3 DNA reads TGCGCCAGCAGCTTGGAGGGACAGACAACTAATGAAAAACTGTTTTTT.

This clone was detected only a few times. This CDR3 is also generated by other DNA sequences in the sample. This sequence joins TRBV15 and TRBJ2-7; 11 nucleotides align to TRBD2. Germline CDR1 and CDR2: LNHNV and YYDKDF (reference sequence). V trimming: 0 bases; J trimming: 6 bases; junction bases outside the gene matches: 4. The CDR3 loop spans 15 amino acids. CDR3 in DNA: TGTGCCACCAGCAGAGATCTAGCGGGAGGTCGCGAGCAGTACTTC. Translated: CATSRDLAGGREQYF.

The chain links TRBV6-1 to TRBJ1-5; 8 positions match TRBD1. The CDR3 length is 14 residues. Losses at the gene ends were 4 bases for V and 5 bases for J; bases not matched to a gene: 4. CDR1 MNHNS and CDR2 SASEGT come from the germline V gene. The CDR3 loop reads CASSGTGIDQPQHF. The DNA of the CDR3 is TGTGCCAGCAGTGGGACAGGGATTGATCAGCCCCAGCATTTT.

This clone was counted between two and nine times. The V call is TRBV7-9, the J call TRBJ2-2; D ambiguous. V lost 0 bases and J lost 3, with 8 bases in between. CDR3 size: 15 residues. CDR1 and CDR2 from the germline V gene are SEHNR and FQNEAQ (reference sequence). CDR3 bases: TGTGCCAGCAGCTTAGCGACTGAATACACCGGGGAGCTGTTTTTT. Translation gives CASSLATEYTGELFF.

This clone was recorded a few times. V gene TRBV5-6 combines with J gene TRBJ2-1; D possibly corresponds to TRBD2 (6 bases). The V gene lost 0 bases and the J gene lost 2 bases, with 9 bases spanning the gap. Germline V gives CDR1 SGHDT, CDR2 YYEEEE. The CDR3 is 15 amino acids. This CDR3 is CASSLGGTPYNEQFF. In DNA, the CDR3 is TGTGCCAGCAGCTTGGGCGGGACCCCCTACAATGAGCAGTTCTTC.

The rearrangement uses TRBV15 and TRBJ2-6; the D is unclear. The ends were cut back, 0 bases at V and 2 bases at J, with 17 bases in the middle. The CDR3 is 19 amino acids. Germline CDR1 and CDR2: LNHNV and YYDKDF (reference sequence). CDR3: CATSRDLVRLQAGANVLTF. In DNA, the CDR3 is TGTGCCACCAGCAGAGATCTGGTCCGCCTTCAGGCTGGGGCCAACGTCCTGACTTTC.

This clone occurred a few times. The V call is TRBV6-4, the J call TRBJ2-3; D is unclear. The CDR3 runs 13 residues. Germline V gene lookup returns CDR1 MRHNA and CDR2 SNTAGT. V was shortened by 5 bases and J by 3 bases, with 9 bases between the two germline ends. CDR3 nucleotides: TGTGCCAGCAGTTCGGTGCCGACAGATACGCAGTATTTT. This codes for CASSSVPTDTQYF.

J is TRBJ2-2 and V is TRBV7-9, with 7 bases identical to TRBD2. The germline V gene has CDR1 SEHNR and CDR2 FQNEAQ (reference sequence). V gave up 7 bases and J gave up 0 bases; unmatched junction bases: 5. The CDR3 totals 15 residues. Written as DNA, the CDR3 is TGTGCCAGCACCACTAGCGAAACGAACACCGGGGAGCTGTTTTTT. As protein: CASTTSETNTGELFF.

The rearrangement links TRBV7-2 to TRBJ2-1; tentative D call: TRBD2 (5 bases). Trimming pared 3 bases from V and 7 bases from J, leaving 10 bases between. The CDR3 loop spans 13 amino acids. Germline loops: CDR1 SGHTA, CDR2 FQGNSA. CDR3 sequence reads: CASSFGVLNEQFF. CDR3 DNA: TGTGCCAGCAGCTTCGGGGTCTTGAATGAGCAGTTCTTC. Variable domain in full (rest from reference TRBV7-2 and TRBJ2-1): GAGVSQSPSNKVTEKGKDVELRCDPISGHTALYWYRQSLGQGLEFLIYFQGNSAPDKSGLPSDRFSAERTGGSVSTLTIQRTQQEDSAVYLCASSFGVLNEQFFGPGTRLTVL.

This clone was seen more than once but under ten times. The chain joins TRBV6-1 to TRBJ2-5, with D possibly TRBD2 on 5 matching bases. Trimming cost V 6 bases and J 1 base, with 12 bases left between them. Germline V CDR1 and CDR2: MNHNS, SASEGT. This CDR3 is built from 14 residues. The CDR3 nucleotides read TGTGCCAGCAGCCGCGGGCAGCTCCAAGAGACCCAGTACTTC. Protein product: CASSRGQLQETQYF.

The rearrangement uses TRBV28 and TRBJ2-1; a possible D gene is TRBD2 (6 bases). The V end was cut by 3 bases, the J end by 5 bases, with 20 bases between. From germline, CDR1 is MDHEN and CDR2 SYDVKM. This CDR3 contains 17 residues. The CDR3 here is CASSFRTGGNFHNEQFF. CDR3 bases: TGTGCCAGCAGTTTTAGGACGGGCGGGAATTTTCACAATGAGCAGTTCTTC.

This clone has just a few counts. This chain joins TRBV4-2 and TRBJ1-1, with 10 bases that match TRBD1. Losses at the gene ends were 3 bases for V and 10 bases for J; bases not matched to a gene: 11. This CDR3 comprises 15 residues. CDR1 and CDR2 from the germline V gene are LGHNA and YNFKEQ. The CDR3 DNA reads TGTGCCAGCAGCCACCTCGACAGGGGGCAGGGTGGAGCTTTCTTT. It is translated as CASSHLDRGQGGAFF.

This clone occurred a few times. The chain carries TRBV5-6 and TRBJ1-5; TRBD1 matches 8 bases. The CDR3 spans 14 residues. Per germline, CDR1 SGHDT and CDR2 YYEEEE. The V gene end was trimmed by 4 bases and the J gene end by 5 bases; junction bases not matched to a gene: 5. CDR3 region: CASSLGQDYQPQHF. CDR3 in DNA: TGTGCCAGCAGCCTGGGACAGGACTATCAGCCCCAGCATTTT.

This clone appeared once. This chain joins TRBV5-4 and TRBJ2-1; 7 positions match TRBD2. The CDR3 totals 15 residues. Germline CDR1 SGHNT, CDR2 YYREEE (reference sequence). Losses at the gene ends were 5 bases for V and 4 bases for J; bases not matched to a gene: 9. The CDR3 nucleotides read TGTGCCAGCAGGTCCGGGACTAACTCTTACAATGAGCAGTTCTTC. Amino acids: CASRSGTNSYNEQFF.

The chain is built from TRBV20-1 and TRBJ2-1; D ambiguous. The CDR3 is made up of 11 amino acids. Germline V gives CDR1 DFQATT, CDR2 SNEGSKA (reference sequence). Trimming removed 4 bases at V and 2 bases at J, with 3 bases between. As DNA, the CDR3 is TGCAGTGCTAAGCCCTACAATGAGCAGTTCTTC. It is translated as CSAKPYNEQFF.

This clone was detected a few times. V and J are TRBV2 and TRBJ1-2; D is undetermined. The germline V gene encodes CDR1 SNHLY and CDR2 FYNNEI. V was clipped by 6 bases and J by 8 bases, with 16 bases between them. The CDR3 loop spans 13 amino acids. The CDR3 protein is CASRGGLAGGYTF. The CDR3 DNA is TGTGCCAGCAGGGGAGGACTCGCTGGGGGCTACACCTTC.